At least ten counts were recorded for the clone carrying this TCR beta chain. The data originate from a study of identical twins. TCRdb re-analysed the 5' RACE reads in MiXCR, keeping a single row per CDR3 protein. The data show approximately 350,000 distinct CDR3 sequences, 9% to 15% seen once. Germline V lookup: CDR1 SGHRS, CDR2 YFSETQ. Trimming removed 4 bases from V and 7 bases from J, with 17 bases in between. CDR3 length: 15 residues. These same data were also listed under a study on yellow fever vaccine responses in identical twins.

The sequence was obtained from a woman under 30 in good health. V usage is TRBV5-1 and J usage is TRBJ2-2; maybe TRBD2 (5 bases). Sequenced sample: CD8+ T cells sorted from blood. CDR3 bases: TGCGCCAGCAGCCAGTTGACTACACGAAGCGGGGAGCTGTTTTTT. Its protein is CASSQLTTRSGELFF.